The rows below give T cell receptor beta chains drawn from one sample of a study of beta chain features in type 1 diabetes. Libraries were prepared by immunoSEQ multiplex PCR; TCRdb keeps only in-frame clonotypes and omits some of them. Here the sample spans about 900,000 clones, 17% being singletons. Specimen: naive CD4+ T cells from blood. The receptor source for this set is a woman between 18 and 29 years old in good health. The CDR3 runs from the conserved cysteine through the conserved F or W. Fields, in order: D gene, J gene, clone size, V gene, CDR3 protein, CDR3 DNA. D genes are given only for firm matches. Some rows have no size entry. The others give once, few or many, or a class for an expanded clone.

d_call: .
j_call: TRBJ2-1
clone_size: .
v_call: TRBV6-5
cdr3_aa: CASSTPGTYNEQFF
cdr3_nt: TGTGCCAGCAGTACCCCGGGGACCTACAATGAGCAGTTCTTC

d_call: TRBD1
j_call: TRBJ2-4
clone_size: few
v_call: TRBV5-4
cdr3_aa: CASSSGQDRTKNIQYF
cdr3_nt: TGTGCCAGCAGTTCAGGACAGGATCGCACCAAAAACATTCAGTACTTC

d_call: TRBD1
j_call: TRBJ2-1
clone_size: few
v_call: TRBV6-6
cdr3_aa: CASQGASAYNEQFF
cdr3_nt: TGTGCCAGTCAGGGGGCTAGCGCTTACAATGAGCAGTTCTTC

d_call: .
j_call: TRBJ1-3
clone_size: few
v_call: TRBV10-3
cdr3_aa: CATTGPGGNTIYF
cdr3_nt: TGTGCCACCACAGGGCCAGGCGGAAACACCATATATTTT

d_call: TRBD2
j_call: TRBJ2-7
clone_size: few
v_call: TRBV19
cdr3_aa: CASSPLAGETGEQYF
cdr3_nt: TGTGCCAGTAGTCCCCTAGCGGGAGAAACGGGTGAGCAGTACTTC

d_call: TRBD2
j_call: TRBJ2-7
clone_size: few
v_call: TRBV18
cdr3_aa: CASSPRRESYEQYF
cdr3_nt: TGTGCCAGCTCACCGAGGCGGGAGTCTTACGAGCAGTACTTC

d_call: TRBD2
j_call: TRBJ2-1
clone_size: many
v_call: TRBV4-3
cdr3_aa: CASSQDRTSGRNEQFF
cdr3_nt: TGCGCCAGCAGCCAAGATAGGACTAGCGGGAGGAATGAGCAGTTCTTC

d_call: .
j_call: TRBJ1-1
clone_size: few
v_call: TRBV20-1
cdr3_aa: CSAINTEAFF
cdr3_nt: TGCAGTGCTATAAACACTGAAGCTTTCTTT

d_call: TRBD1
j_call: TRBJ2-6
clone_size: once
v_call: TRBV27
cdr3_aa: CASSLRQGTAGANVLTF
cdr3_nt: TGTGCCAGCAGTTTACGACAGGGAACTGCTGGGGCCAACGTCCTGACTTTC

d_call: .
j_call: TRBJ1-5
clone_size: .
v_call: TRBV2
cdr3_aa: CASSLAIGQPQHF
cdr3_nt: TGTGCCAGCAGCCTTGCCATCGGTCAGCCCCAGCATTTT

d_call: .
j_call: TRBJ1-2
clone_size: .
v_call: TRBV29-1
cdr3_aa: CSVDSWYGYTF
cdr3_nt: TGCAGCGTTGATTCCTGGTATGGCTACACCTTC

d_call: TRBD1
j_call: TRBJ1-2
clone_size: .
v_call: TRBV6-5
cdr3_aa: CASSYSSRGYAYGYTF
cdr3_nt: TGTGCCAGCAGTTACTCAAGCAGGGGGTATGCCTATGGCTACACCTTC

d_call: .
j_call: TRBJ1-2
clone_size: few
v_call: TRBV19
cdr3_aa: CASSGQGHHGYTF
cdr3_nt: TGTGCCAGTAGTGGGCAGGGTCACCATGGCTACACCTTC

d_call: .
j_call: TRBJ1-2
clone_size: few
v_call: TRBV6-1
cdr3_aa: CASRDGTIYGYTF
cdr3_nt: TGTGCCAGCCGAGATGGGACCATCTATGGCTACACCTTC

d_call: TRBD1
j_call: TRBJ2-7
clone_size: .
v_call: TRBV11-2
cdr3_aa: CASSLGQGAYEQYF
cdr3_nt: TGTGCCAGCAGCTTAGGACAGGGGGCTTACGAGCAGTACTTC

d_call: .
j_call: TRBJ2-5
clone_size: few
v_call: TRBV9
cdr3_aa: CASSVSGGSVSGGTQYF
cdr3_nt: TGTGCCAGCAGCGTATCAGGGGGATCCGTCTCCGGGGGGACCCAGTACTTC

d_call: TRBD1
j_call: TRBJ2-1
clone_size: .
v_call: TRBV7-2
cdr3_aa: CASNTDRGSYNEQFF
cdr3_nt: TGTGCCAGCAACACTGACAGGGGCTCCTACAATGAGCAGTTCTTC

d_call: TRBD2
j_call: TRBJ2-3
clone_size: .
v_call: TRBV7-2
cdr3_aa: CASSLFVRLADTDTQYF
cdr3_nt: TGTGCCAGCAGCTTATTCGTACGACTAGCGGACACAGATACGCAGTATTTT

d_call: .
j_call: TRBJ1-6
clone_size: .
v_call: TRBV15
cdr3_aa: CATSRDIGGGSPLHF
cdr3_nt: TGTGCCACCAGCAGAGATATCGGCGGGGGTTCACCCCTCCACTTT

d_call: TRBD2
j_call: TRBJ2-3
clone_size: few
v_call: TRBV29-1
cdr3_aa: CSGQLADIITDTQYF
cdr3_nt: TGCAGCGGGCAACTAGCGGATATAATCACAGATACGCAGTATTTT

d_call: .
j_call: TRBJ2-7
clone_size: .
v_call: TRBV6-6
cdr3_aa: CASSSWGDYEQYF
cdr3_nt: TGTGCCAGCAGTTCGTGGGGGGACTACGAGCAGTACTTC

d_call: TRBD1
j_call: TRBJ1-1
clone_size: .
v_call: TRBV29-1
cdr3_aa: CSGGQVNTEAFF
cdr3_nt: TGCAGCGGAGGACAGGTGAACACTGAAGCTTTCTTT

d_call: .
j_call: TRBJ2-5
clone_size: .
v_call: TRBV7-2
cdr3_aa: CASSEEVGETQYF
cdr3_nt: TGTGCCAGCAGCGAGGAGGTAGGCGAGACCCAGTACTTC

d_call: .
j_call: TRBJ1-1
clone_size: .
v_call: TRBV7-2
cdr3_aa: CASSLEFLKAFF
cdr3_nt: TGTGCCAGCAGCTTAGAATTCCTTAAAGCTTTCTTT

d_call: .
j_call: TRBJ2-1
clone_size: few
v_call: TRBV9
cdr3_aa: CASSVDLGTYNEQFF
cdr3_nt: TGTGCCAGCAGCGTTGACTTGGGAACCTACAATGAGCAGTTCTTC

d_call: .
j_call: TRBJ1-1
clone_size: few
v_call: TRBV7-3
cdr3_aa: CASSLRQNTEAFF
cdr3_nt: TGTGCCAGCAGCTTAAGGCAGAACACTGAAGCTTTCTTT

d_call: .
j_call: TRBJ1-2
clone_size: .
v_call: TRBV29-1
cdr3_aa: CSVDTPVRGGYTF
cdr3_nt: TGCAGCGTTGACACCCCAGTCCGAGGGGGCTACACCTTC

d_call: .
j_call: TRBJ2-7
clone_size: .
v_call: TRBV29-1
cdr3_aa: CSVVNRDKPYEQYF
cdr3_nt: TGCAGCGTTGTAAACCGGGACAAACCCTACGAGCAGTACTTC

d_call: TRBD2
j_call: TRBJ2-7
clone_size: .
v_call: TRBV4-3
cdr3_aa: CASSQGTSGKYEQYF
cdr3_nt: TGCGCCAGCAGCCAAGGGACTAGCGGGAAGTACGAGCAGTACTTC

d_call: .
j_call: TRBJ2-7
clone_size: .
v_call: TRBV5-4
cdr3_aa: CASSSIGVIGDEQYF
cdr3_nt: TGTGCCAGCAGCTCGATAGGGGTCATAGGGGACGAGCAGTACTTC

d_call: .
j_call: TRBJ1-3
clone_size: .
v_call: TRBV11-2
cdr3_aa: CASSLGSGASGNTIYF
cdr3_nt: TGTGCCAGCAGCCTAGGATCGGGGGCCTCTGGAAACACCATATATTTT

d_call: TRBD2
j_call: TRBJ2-7
clone_size: .
v_call: TRBV7-2
cdr3_aa: CASSRTSGSFYEQYF
cdr3_nt: TGTGCCAGCAGCCGGACTAGCGGGAGCTTCTACGAGCAGTACTTC

d_call: .
j_call: TRBJ2-1
clone_size: .
v_call: TRBV6-6
cdr3_aa: CASSLDRYNEQFF
cdr3_nt: TGTGCCAGCAGTCTTGACAGATACAATGAGCAGTTCTTC

d_call: .
j_call: TRBJ1-5
clone_size: .
v_call: TRBV28
cdr3_aa: CASSQGRVSNQPQHF
cdr3_nt: TGTGCCAGCAGTCAGGGACGGGTGAGCAATCAGCCCCAGCATTTT

d_call: .
j_call: TRBJ2-7
clone_size: few
v_call: TRBV7-2
cdr3_aa: CASSSSRSSYEQYF
cdr3_nt: TGTGCCAGCAGCTCTTCTAGGAGCTCCTACGAGCAGTACTTC

d_call: .
j_call: TRBJ2-1
clone_size: .
v_call: TRBV7-9
cdr3_aa: CASSDWQGGHNEQFF
cdr3_nt: TGTGCCAGCAGCGACTGGCAGGGGGGCCACAATGAGCAGTTCTTC

d_call: .
j_call: TRBJ2-7
clone_size: .
v_call: TRBV7-2
cdr3_aa: CASSPMGRYTYEQYF
cdr3_nt: TGTGCCAGCAGCCCTATGGGACGGTATACCTACGAGCAGTACTTC

d_call: .
j_call: TRBJ2-3
clone_size: .
v_call: TRBV5-6
cdr3_aa: CASSFGGSTDTQYF
cdr3_nt: TGTGCCAGCAGCTTCGGCGGAAGCACAGATACGCAGTATTTT

d_call: .
j_call: TRBJ2-4
clone_size: .
v_call: TRBV21-1
cdr3_aa: CASSKGWCLAKNIQYF
cdr3_nt: TGTGCCAGCAGCAAGGGTTGGTGTTTAGCCAAAAACATTCAGTACTTC

d_call: .
j_call: TRBJ2-2
clone_size: .
v_call: TRBV5-4
cdr3_aa: CASSLGGGGGELFF
cdr3_nt: TGTGCCAGCAGCTTAGGTGGGGGCGGCGGGGAGCTGTTTTTT

d_call: TRBD2
j_call: TRBJ2-5
clone_size: .
v_call: TRBV7-2
cdr3_aa: CASSLASSGSRQETQYF
cdr3_nt: TGTGCCAGCAGCTTAGCGTCTAGCGGGTCCAGACAAGAGACCCAGTACTTC

d_call: TRBD2
j_call: TRBJ2-1
clone_size: .
v_call: TRBV5-4
cdr3_aa: CASSMGLAGGINNEQFF
cdr3_nt: TGTGCCAGCAGCATGGGACTAGCGGGAGGGATTAACAATGAGCAGTTCTTC

d_call: .
j_call: TRBJ2-1
clone_size: few
v_call: TRBV2
cdr3_aa: CASIIESSYNEQFF
cdr3_nt: TGTGCCAGCATTATTGAAAGCTCCTACAATGAGCAGTTCTTC

d_call: .
j_call: TRBJ2-1
clone_size: few
v_call: TRBV4-2
cdr3_aa: CASSQVRQSSYNEQFF
cdr3_nt: TGTGCCAGCAGCCAAGTACGCCAGAGCTCCTACAATGAGCAGTTCTTC

d_call: TRBD1
j_call: TRBJ1-5
clone_size: few
v_call: TRBV27
cdr3_aa: CASRPRGQGTWGNQPQHF
cdr3_nt: TGTGCCAGCAGACCTCGAGGACAGGGCACCTGGGGGAATCAGCCCCAGCATTTT